What follows are 23 T cell receptor beta chains derived from one specimen sequenced in a study of Graves' ophthalmopathy and Graves' hyperthyroidism. Amplification of TCR beta CDR3 regions used RNA transcripts. First-round RT-PCR used HTBI primers; second-round multiplex PCR followed. A single record per CDR3 protein comes from TCRdb applying MiXCR to the multiplex PCR reads. The sample includes around 1,000,000 distinct CDR3 sequences, approximately 35% of them seen just once. The sample taken for sequencing was peripheral blood or thyroid tissue (not recorded which). The receptors come from an adult man with Graves' hyperthyroidism.

This clonotype has just a few counts. The chain is built from TRBV10-3 and TRBJ1-1, with a possible D match to TRBD1 (5 bases). Per the germline V gene, CDR1 is ENHRY and CDR2 is SYGVKD. The CDR3 extends over 11 amino acids. The V and J ends lost 8 bases and 6 bases respectively, with 10 bases between them. This CDR3 reads CAIGQGPEAFF. CDR3 bases: TGTGCCATCGGTCAGGGACCTGAAGCTTTCTTT.

This clonotype was counted at least ten times. This chain links TRBV7-2 with TRBJ1-1; TRBD1 might be the D (5 bases). CDR1 and CDR2 from the germline V gene are SGHTA and FQGNSA. The CDR3 covers 14 residues. The ends were cut back, 1 base at V and 4 bases at J, with 10 bases in the middle. CDR3 sequence (DNA): TGTGCCAGCAGCTTAGAGACAGATTTCACTGAAGCTTTCTTT. Residues: CASSLETDFTEAFF.

CDR3 amino acids: CSARVVRKQGPNIEAFF. CDR3 sequence (DNA): TGCAGTGCTAGAGTCGTAAGGAAACAGGGGCCTAATATTGAAGCTTTCTTT. The V call is TRBV20-1, the J call TRBJ1-1; TRBD1 matches 7 bases. V was clipped by 1 base and J by 7 bases; unmatched bases: 18. The germline V gene has CDR1 DFQATT and CDR2 SNEGSKA (reference sequence). The CDR3 contains 17 residues.

Comment on this clonotype: A single base separates this from a much larger clone, so it may be a read error. This chain's CDR3 is CASSGGMGSERYF. CDR3 nucleotides: TGTGCCAGCAGCGGGGGCATGGGCTCCGAGCGGTACTTC. This chain joins TRBV7-2 and TRBJ2-7; D perhaps matches TRBD1 (6 bases). The CDR3 totals 13 residues. Germline V CDR1 and CDR2: SGHTA, FQGNSA.

The J gene is TRBJ2-7, the V gene TRBV7-2; 14 nucleotides match TRBD2. There are 16 residues in the CDR3. CDR1 and CDR2 from the germline V gene are SGHTA and FQGNSA. J was trimmed by 6 bases and V by 5 bases; bases with no gene match: 9. In DNA, the CDR3 is TGTGCCAGCAGCCAAGGGACTAGCGGGAGAAAGGGCGAGCAGTACTTC. Translated, it gives CASSQGTSGRKGEQYF.

The J gene is TRBJ1-4, the V gene TRBV7-2; D is unresolved. This CDR3 is 14 amino acids long. Trimming stripped 7 bases from V and 5 bases from J, with 14 bases between. Germline CDR1 is SGHTA and CDR2 is FQGNSA. This chain's CDR3 is CASKLAGKNEKLFF. The CDR3 DNA follows: TGTGCCAGCAAGCTGGCCGGGAAGAATGAAAAACTGTTTTTT. The full variable domain, in which reference TRBV7-2 and TRBJ1-4 provide the parts outside the CDR3, is GAGVSQSPSNKVTEKGKDVELRCDPISGHTALYWYRQSLGQGLEFLIYFQGNSAPDKSGLPSDRFSAERTGGSVSTLTIQRTQQEDSAVYLCASKLAGKNEKLFFGSGTQLSVL.

The chain has TRBV4-1 and TRBJ1-5; no clear D gene. The CDR3 length is 14 residues. V lost 3 bases, J lost 9 bases, and 15 bases lay in between. Germline V lookup: CDR1 MGHRA, CDR2 YSYEKL. The CDR3 DNA follows: TGCGCCAGCAGCCAGTTCCTTATTCGGCGGCCCCAGCATTTT. This sequence encodes CASSQFLIRRPQHF.

This clonotype occurred many times. V and J are TRBV2 and TRBJ1-5; D is unclear. The germline V gene has CDR1 SNHLY and CDR2 FYNNEI. Trimming left V 4 bases short and J 5 bases short, with 15 bases between. CDR3 size: 15 residues. This chain's CDR3 is CASSAGRDGHQPQHF. Here the CDR3 DNA reads TGTGCCAGCAGTGCGGGGAGAGACGGACATCAGCCCCAGCATTTT.

This clonotype came up many times. The CDR3 region has the DNA TGTGCCAGCAGCTTAGCGCAAGTCAGGAGCTCTGGGGCCAACGTCCTGACTTTC. The encoded protein is CASSLAQVRSSGANVLTF. The gene calls are TRBV7-8 and TRBJ2-6; D is undetermined. The ends were cut back, 0 bases at V and 0 bases at J, with 12 bases in the middle. CDR3 size: 18 residues. The germline V gene encodes CDR1 SGHVS and CDR2 FQNEAQ.

The V gene is TRBV5-1, the J gene TRBJ2-7; D could derive from TRBD1 or TRBD2 (6 bases each). This CDR3 region has 14 residues. V was trimmed by 3 bases and J by 6 bases, leaving 16 bases between them. Per the germline V gene, CDR1 is SGHRS and CDR2 is YFSETQ. The CDR3 region has the DNA TGCGCCAGCAGCTCCGGGAGCAGGGGTGGCGAGCAGTACTTC. Residues: CASSSGSRGGEQYF.

This clonotype was seen at least ten times. This chain's CDR3 is CAIRGQGGEKLFF. DNA of the CDR3: TGTGCCATCAGAGGACAGGGGGGCGAAAAACTGTTTTTT. The chain links TRBV10-3 to TRBJ1-4; TRBD1 matches 10 bases. The junction had 3 bases not matched to a gene; V was cut back by 6 bases and J by 8 bases. Germline CDR1 and CDR2: ENHRY and SYGVKD. This CDR3 region has 13 residues.

This chain links TRBV29-1 with TRBJ1-1; 9 bases are a match to TRBD1. Per the germline V gene, CDR1 is SQVTM and CDR2 is ANQGSEA. The CDR3 consists of 15 residues. Losses at the gene ends were 7 bases for V and 2 bases for J; bases not matched to a gene: 11. The CDR3 is CSGTTGGAGNTEAFF. The CDR3 region has the DNA TGCAGCGGGACTACAGGGGGCGCGGGAAACACTGAAGCTTTCTTT.

The V call is TRBV10-3, the J call TRBJ2-5; 7 nucleotides agree with TRBD1. The CDR3 runs 11 residues. The V segment lost 6 bases and the J segment 5 bases; nucleotides outside the gene matches: 0. The germline V gene encodes CDR1 ENHRY and CDR2 SYGVKD. The chain's CDR3 is CAIRDRETQYF. The CDR3 nucleotides are TGTGCCATCAGGGACAGGGAGACCCAGTACTTC.

The chain couples TRBV20-1 to TRBJ1-2, with TRBD1 matching 7 bases. This CDR3 is built from 13 residues. The germline V gene has CDR1 DFQATT and CDR2 SNEGSKA (reference sequence). V trimming: 2 bases; J trimming: 5 bases; junction bases outside the gene matches: 5. This chain's CDR3 is CSARRQGGYGYTF. The CDR3 region has the DNA TGCAGTGCTAGACGACAGGGAGGTTATGGCTACACCTTC.

This clonotype was detected many times. The genes are TRBV7-9 and TRBJ2-5; TRBD1 matches 8 bases. V dropped 10 bases and J dropped 4; count of bases not matched to a gene: 8. The CDR3 is 13 amino acids. The germline V gene has CDR1 SEHNR and CDR2 FQNEAQ (reference sequence). CDR3 sequence (DNA): TGTGCCACAACGACAGGGGCTACAGAGACCCAGTACTTC. This translates into CATTTGATETQYF. Drawing the rest from reference TRBV7-9 and TRBJ2-5, the complete variable domain is DTGVSQNPRHKITKRGQNVTFRCDPISEHNRLYWYRQTLGQGPEFLTYFQNEAQLEKSRLLSDRFSAERPKGSFSTLEIQRTEQGDSAMYLCATTTGATETQYFGPGTRLLVL.

Remarks on this clonotype: The junction shows a germline mismatch at one end, possibly a read error. V is TRBV7-8 and J is TRBJ2-5; D is possibly TRBD2 (6 bases). The CDR3 sequence is 17 residues long. CDR1 and CDR2 from the germline V gene are SGHVS and FQNEAQ. In DNA, the CDR3 is TGTGCCAGCAGCCCCCTGCCAAGCGGGCTGTACCAAGAGGCCCAGTACTTC. Its protein product is CASSPLPSGLYQEAQYF. Combining the CDR3 with reference TRBV7-8 and TRBJ2-5 gives the whole variable domain GAGVSQSPRYKVAKRGQDVALRCDPISGHVSLFWYQQALGQGPEFLTYFQNEAQLDKSGLPSDRFFAERPEGSVSTLKIQRTQQEDSAVYLCASSPLPSGLYQEAQYFGPGTRLLVL.

This chain joins TRBV28 and TRBJ2-7; D might be TRBD2 (5 bases). The CDR3 length is 15 residues. Per germline, CDR1 MDHEN and CDR2 SYDVKM. The germline V and J ends were trimmed by 2 bases and 3 bases, with 14 bases remaining between them. The CDR3 here is CASSLARGINYEQYF. Written as DNA, the CDR3 is TGTGCCAGCAGTTTAGCACGAGGGATAAACTACGAGCAGTACTTC.

There are many counts of this clonotype. The rearrangement uses TRBV20-1 and TRBJ2-5; TRBD2 agrees at 7 bases. Per germline, CDR1 DFQATT and CDR2 SNEGSKA (reference sequence). The CDR3 sequence is 15 residues long. V shed 0 bases and J 5 bases; nucleotides not matched to a gene: 9. CDR3 nucleotides: TGCAGTGCTAGAGATTTTGGGGAGGGTGCGGAGACCCAGTACTTC. It translates to CSARDFGEGAETQYF.

The rearrangement links TRBV7-2 to TRBJ1-5; D gene unclear. Trimming stripped 0 bases from V and 3 bases from J, with 12 bases between. This CDR3 comprises 16 residues. The germline CDR1 and CDR2 sequences are SGHTA and FQGNSA. This CDR3 is CASSLALGMPNQPQHF. The CDR3 DNA is TGTGCCAGCAGCTTAGCGTTAGGGATGCCCAATCAGCCCCAGCATTTT.

This clonotype was observed many times. This rearrangement joins TRBV12-3 or TRBV12-4 to TRBJ1-2; D is undetermined. Trimming cost V 6 bases and J 7 bases, with 15 bases left between them. The CDR3 has 13 residues. CDR3 sequence: CASSPGVGAGYTF. CDR3 nucleotide sequence: TGTGCCAGCAGCCCCGGTGTGGGAGCTGGCTACACCTTC.

This clonotype was counted at least ten times. The V call is TRBV5-1, the J call TRBJ2-7, with D maybe TRBD2 (5 bases). Trimming cost V 1 base and J 6 bases, with 20 bases left between them. CDR3 length: 16 residues. The germline V gene encodes CDR1 SGHRS and CDR2 YFSETQ. The CDR3 nucleotides read TGCGCCAGCAGCTTGACCGCCAATCCCCCGGGGAGCGAGCAGTACTTC. Residues: CASSLTANPPGSEQYF.

The DNA of the CDR3 is TGTGCCAGTCGGGACAGCTCTAATGAAAAACTGTTTTTT. Amino acids: CASRDSSNEKLFF. The genes are TRBV28 and TRBJ1-4; 7 positions agree with TRBD1. CDR1 is MDHEN, CDR2 SYDVKM, per germline. With 9 bases clipped from V and 3 bases from J, the junction kept 4 bases outside the gene matches. The CDR3 is made up of 13 amino acids.

This rearrangement joins TRBV20-1 to TRBJ2-7, with D possibly called TRBD1 or TRBD2 (5 bases each). In germline, CDR1 is DFQATT, CDR2 SNEGSKA (reference sequence). This CDR3 spans 13 amino acids. The ends were cut back, 6 bases at V and 0 bases at J, with 12 bases in the middle. The CDR3 is CSAARDLSYEQYF. The CDR3 DNA reads TGCAGTGCCGCCCGGGACCTCTCCTACGAGCAGTACTTC.